This TCR beta chain derives from a study of cytomegalovirus exposure and HLA in healthy donors. The PCR had 60 Vbeta and 13 Jbeta primers. TCRdb keeps only in-frame clones here, not all; method: immunoSEQ multiplex PCR. Of some 99,000 clones listed, around four fifths were seen once; the top ten hold roughly 2%. In the case of this clone: Its specificity is not known.

V was pared by 0 bases and J by 1 base, with 7 bases between. There are 15 residues in the CDR3. CDR1 KGHSH and CDR2 LQKENI come from the germline V gene. Overall study results and limits: In vitro data verified a few CMV-associated chains as specific for CMV antigens. In an earlier analysis, about 87% or about 30%: the productive usage of most TCR beta V segments. A cluster of highly shared sequence variants was likely a sequencing artifact. Of the V segments, some could not be distinguished, including TRBV6-2 and TRBV6-3, and were excluded.

The gene calls are TRBV18 and TRBJ2-4, with D possibly TRBD1 on 6 matching bases. This TCR was recovered from a man between 35 and 55 years old in good health and CMV-seronegative. Sequencing was done on a sample of PBMCs. The CDR3 sequence: CASSPPTGAKNIQYF. DNA for the CDR3: TGTGCCAGCTCACCACCAACAGGGGCCAAAAACATTCAGTACTTC.